The 18 T cell receptor beta chains reported below all come from one sample, sequenced in a study of blood T cell repertoires in COVID-19. The table came from immunoSEQ multiplex PCR; TCRdb's copy has only in-frame clones and leaves some out. This table holds under 50,000 clones, 85% to 95% found once. Sample: peripheral blood. These receptors originate from a man aged 55 to 70 with COVID-19, enrolled during active disease.

The chain links TRBV4-1 to TRBJ2-7; 11 positions match TRBD2. The V segment lost 0 bases and the J segment 4 bases; nucleotides outside the gene matches: 2. Germline lookup yields CDR1 MGHRA and CDR2 YSYEKL. The CDR3 totals 15 residues. CDR3 nucleotides: TGCGCCAGCAGCCAAGAGACTAGCGGGATTTACGAGCAGTACTTC. Its translation: CASSQETSGIYEQYF.

V is TRBV9 and J is TRBJ1-6; D is undetermined. V dropped 0 bases and J dropped 5 bases, with 15 bases sitting between them. Germline CDR1 is SGDLS and CDR2 is YYNGEE. The length of the CDR3 is 17 residues. The CDR3 protein is CASSVATGSPNNSPLHF. In nucleotides, the CDR3 is TGTGCCAGCAGCGTAGCTACGGGATCTCCCAATAATTCACCCCTCCACTTT.

V usage is TRBV10-3 and J usage is TRBJ2-1; unclear D gene. From germline, CDR1 is ENHRY and CDR2 SYGVKD. CDR3 length: 12 amino acids. The germline V and J ends were trimmed by 10 bases and 3 bases, with 10 bases remaining between them. The CDR3 bases are TGTGCCACCTCTGCAGACTACAATGAGCAGTTCTTC. Translated, it gives CATSADYNEQFF.

The chain combines TRBV18 with TRBJ2-7; D remains unclear. V was cut by 1 base and J by 5 bases, with 15 bases left in between. Germline V gene sequence: CDR1 KGHSH, CDR2 LQKENI. This CDR3 has 15 residues. The CDR3 DNA is TGTGCCAGCTCACCACTCCGCGACTCCATGAACGAGCAGTACTTC. Protein product: CASSPLRDSMNEQYF.

The rearrangement links TRBV3-1 (or the pseudogene TRBV3-2) to TRBJ2-5; D is possibly TRBD2 (6 bases). Germline CDR1 reads LGHDT; CDR2 reads YNNKEL (reference sequence). This CDR3 contains 15 residues. V shed 2 bases and J shed 5 bases, with 15 bases lying between them. The CDR3 spells CASSQNNGGMETQYF. The CDR3, as DNA: TGTGCCAGCAGCCAAAATAACGGAGGGATGGAGACCCAGTACTTC.

The chain uses TRBV19 and TRBJ1-5; a weak D match, TRBD1 (5 bases). V lost 2 bases and J 9 bases, leaving 23 bases between the germline ends. Germline-derived CDR1 and CDR2 are LNHDA and SQIVND (reference sequence). CDR3 length: 17 residues. CDR3 residues: CASSIRGGPSLDRPQHF. CDR3 sequence (DNA): TGTGCCAGTAGTATAAGGGGAGGCCCTTCCCTGGATCGGCCCCAGCATTTT. Variable domain in full (rest from reference TRBV19 and TRBJ1-5): DGGITQSPKYLFRKEGQNVTLSCEQNLNHDAMYWYRQDPGQGLRLIYYSQIVNDFQKGDIAEGYSVSREKKESFPLTVTSAQKNPTAFYLCASSIRGGPSLDRPQHFGDGTRLSIL.

This clone was seen only a few times. This rearrangement joins TRBV5-4 to TRBJ1-2, with 7 bases identical to TRBD1. The CDR3 is 16 amino acids. V lost 0 bases to trimming and J lost 6 bases; unmatched junction nucleotides: 11. Germline V CDR1 and CDR2: SGHNT, YYREEE (reference sequence). The chain's CDR3 is CASSLAGRGWSDGYTF. CDR3 sequence (DNA): TGTGCCAGCAGCTTGGCGGGCAGGGGGTGGAGTGATGGCTACACCTTC.

This clone has just one count. J is TRBJ2-1 and V is TRBV18; D ambiguous. Germline loops: CDR1 KGHSH, CDR2 LQKENI. Trimming left V 1 base short and J 4 bases short, with 14 bases between. This CDR3 is 16 amino acids long. The CDR3 protein is CASSPRLESLYNEQFF. CDR3 nucleotide sequence: TGTGCCAGCTCACCACGGCTAGAGAGTCTGTACAATGAGCAGTTCTTC.

Regarding this clone: Other DNA sequences in this sample translate to the same CDR3. V usage is TRBV9 and J usage is TRBJ2-7, with TRBD1 matching 11 bases. The germline gives CDR1 SGDLS, CDR2 YYNGEE. The CDR3 consists of 14 residues. Trimming at V came to 2 bases and at J to 4 bases, leaving 2 bases not matched to a gene. CDR3 in amino acids: CASSVGQGAYEQYF. CDR3 sequence (DNA): TGTGCCAGCAGCGTCGGACAGGGGGCGTACGAGCAGTACTTC.

The chain uses TRBV7-6 and TRBJ2-5; 11 bases match TRBD2. From germline, CDR1 is SGHVS and CDR2 FNYEAQ. The CDR3 is 15 amino acids. Trimming cost V 5 bases and J 4 bases; bases outside gene matches: 6. The CDR3 nucleotides read TGTGCCAGCAGCCTTAGCGGGGGGGGCCCAGAGACCCAGTACTTC. Translating it yields CASSLSGGGPETQYF.

CDR3 loop: CASSYRESGNTIYF. CDR3 DNA sequence: TGTGCCAGCAGTTACAGGGAGAGCGGAAACACCATATATTTT. This chain uses TRBV6-6 with TRBJ1-3; D remains ambiguous. Germline V gives CDR1 MNHNY, CDR2 SVGAGI (reference sequence). Trimming stripped 2 bases from V and 4 bases from J, with 9 bases between. This CDR3 comprises 14 residues.

The chain recombines TRBV18 with TRBJ2-3; 10 bases fit TRBD1. The CDR3 runs to 15 residues. Trimming took 3 bases from V and 1 from J; bases not matched to a gene: 1. Germline values: CDR1 KGHSH, CDR2 LQKENI. In DNA, the CDR3 is TGTGCCAGCTCACCCGGACAGGGGGGCACAGATACGCAGTATTTT. Encoded protein: CASSPGQGGTDTQYF.

V and J are TRBV10-3 and TRBJ2-7, with 11 nucleotides matching TRBD2. V dropped 4 bases and J dropped 4; count of bases not matched to a gene: 6. Germline loops: CDR1 ENHRY, CDR2 SYGVKD. The CDR3 spans 15 residues. CDR3 region: CAISGGLAGGYEQYF. CDR3 nucleotides: TGTGCCATCAGTGGGGGCCTAGCGGGAGGTTACGAGCAGTACTTC.

The chain couples TRBV7-2 to TRBJ2-3, with TRBD2 matching 13 bases. Unmatched junction bases numbered 4, after V lost 5 bases and J lost 5 bases. This CDR3 has 15 amino acids. CDR1 is SGHTA and CDR2 is FQGNSA in the germline V gene. The CDR3 DNA reads TGTGCCAGCAGCCTGGGACTAGCGGGACGAGATACGCAGTATTTT. The encoded protein is CASSLGLAGRDTQYF.

The chain has TRBV11-2 and TRBJ2-7, with 10 bases fitting TRBD2. The J segment lost 1 base and the V segment lost 1 base, leaving 1 base of the junction unmatched. The germline gives CDR1 SGHAT, CDR2 FQNNGV. There are 15 residues in the CDR3. The CDR3, as DNA: TGTGCCAGCAGCTTAGGGACTAGCGGATCCTACGAGCAGTACTTC. Its translation is CASSLGTSGSYEQYF.

The rearrangement uses TRBV19 and TRBJ2-7; 8 bases agree with TRBD1. This CDR3 comprises 19 residues. CDR1 is LNHDA, CDR2 SQIVND, per germline (reference sequence). V shed 4 bases and J 4 bases; nucleotides not matched to a gene: 21. The CDR3, as DNA: TGTGCCAGTAGTACCCGTCTCCCAATGGACAGGGAAAGGGATTACGAGCAGTACTTC. This gives the protein CASSTRLPMDRERDYEQYF.

J is TRBJ2-3 and V is TRBV5-1; unclear D gene. CDR1 SGHRS and CDR2 YFSETQ come from the germline V gene. V lost 7 bases to trimming and J lost 2 bases, with 20 bases between them. The CDR3 runs 16 residues. Here the CDR3 reads CASFQSSVRSTDTQYF. CDR3 bases: TGCGCCAGCTTCCAGAGCTCTGTCAGGTCCACAGATACGCAGTATTTT.

The chain combines TRBV5-5 with TRBJ1-5; 7 bases are shared with TRBD1. The ends lost 4 bases at V and 2 bases at J; junction bases unmatched: 6. The CDR3 is 15 amino acids. Germline CDR1 is SGHKS and CDR2 is YYEKEE (reference sequence). The CDR3 region is CASSRTGDRNQPQHF. In nucleotides, the CDR3 is TGTGCCAGCAGCAGAACAGGGGATCGCAATCAGCCCCAGCATTTT.